This entry is about one T cell receptor beta chain. This sample was included in a study of CD8+ T cells in alopecia areata. Investigators isolated RNA and reverse transcribed it into cDNA to act as the sequencing template. TCRdb's table, derived via immunoSEQ multiplex PCR, lists solely in-frame clones and lacks some. The data show approximately 180,000 clones, around 64% seen once. CDR3 size: 15 residues. With V trimmed by 3 bases and J by 6 bases, 10 bases remained unmatched. Germline-derived CDR1 and CDR2 are MNHEY and SVGAGI. The J gene is TRBJ2-7, the V gene TRBV6-5; TRBD1 aligns across 8 bases. The starting material was CD8+ T cells sorted from blood, obtained at week 0. The TCR was taken from a human donor with alopecia areata. CDR3 sequence reads: CASSYGGTGSSEQYF. The CDR3 DNA sequence: TGTGCCAGCAGTTATGGGGGGACAGGATCGAGCGAGCAGTACTTC.